What follows describes a single TCR beta chain. Its antigen is unknown. Germline CDR1 SGHVS, CDR2 FQNEAQ. Trimming cost V 1 base and J 10 bases, with 14 bases left between them. CDR3 length: 15 amino acids. The data belong to a study of T cell responses to AZD1222 COVID-19 vaccine. Findings and limits, study-wide: Breadth and depth of Spike-specific TCRs rose after two AZD1222 doses. A mostly white British donor set with more females was recruited, and clonal diversity was possibly underestimated.

TCRdb's table, derived via immunoSEQ multiplex PCR, lists solely in-frame clones and lacks some. The sample has about 84,000 clones, about 86% seen once. The source material was peripheral blood, sampled 28 days after the second AZD1222 dose. The receptor was isolated from an adult who received the AZD1222 COVID-19 vaccine. The chain is built from TRBV7-8 and TRBJ1-6; D possibly corresponds to TRBD1 (5 bases). DNA of the CDR3: TGTGCCAGCAGCTTAGATTACCGGGGGGGGTCACCCCTCCACTTT. Protein product: CASSLDYRGGSPLHF.